These 3 T cell receptor beta chains originate from one sample sequenced in a study of T cells in Graves' hyperthyroidism and ophthalmopathy. RNA transcripts yielded amplified TCR beta CDR3 regions. RT-PCR in the first round (using the HTBI primer set) targeted the TCR CDR3. Each CDR3 protein is one row after TCRdb ran MiXCR on the multiplex PCR reads. Among roughly 500,000 distinct CDR3 sequences listed, roughly 45% were seen once. The sequenced material came from peripheral blood or thyroid tissue (not recorded which). All receptors derive from an adult woman with Graves' disease, either hyperthyroidism or ophthalmopathy (not recorded which).

The chain carries TRBV25-1 and TRBJ1-4; 10 bases are shared with TRBD1. The CDR3 has 16 residues. Germline V lookup: CDR1 MGHDK, CDR2 SYGVNS. The V segment lost 2 bases and the J segment 6 bases; nucleotides outside the gene matches: 6. CDR3 DNA: TGTGCCAGCAGTGAACCCCCGGGACAGGGGCATGAAAAACTGTTTTTT. It codes for CASSEPPGQGHEKLFF.

This clonotype was found many times. The chain recombines TRBV7-9 with TRBJ1-2, with TRBD1 matching over 7 bases. This CDR3 has 14 residues. CDR1 and CDR2 from the germline V gene are SEHNR and FQNEAQ (reference sequence). V lost 5 bases, J lost 7 bases, and 10 bases stayed unmatched. The CDR3 sequence: CASSARQGSGGYTF. The CDR3 region has the DNA TGTGCCAGCAGCGCTCGACAGGGAAGTGGTGGCTACACCTTC.

The sample holds many counts of this clonotype. The rearrangement uses TRBV5-1 and TRBJ2-7; 7 bases line up with TRBD1. Germline V gene data show CDR1 as SGHRS and CDR2 as YFSETQ. Trimming took 4 bases from V and 6 from J; bases not matched to a gene: 13. The CDR3 extends over 15 amino acids. CDR3 sequence reads: CASSPTGDDPAEQYF. The CDR3 DNA reads TGCGCCAGCAGCCCTACAGGGGACGACCCCGCCGAGCAGTACTTC.